This TCR beta chain was identified in a study of shared clonotypes between healthy human individuals. Sequencing used immunoSEQ multiplex PCR; TCRdb keeps in-frame clones, though not all of them. The profile covers 2 million to 3 million clones, with 90% to 95% appearing a single time and 0.36% taken by the ten largest. The CDR3 totals 16 residues. V lost 3 bases, J lost 5 bases, and 19 bases lay in between. From germline, CDR1 is LNHDA and CDR2 SQIVND (reference sequence). The donor population consisted of healthy HIV-negative adults with no recent acute infections or vaccinations. Naive CD4+ cells were CD45RA-selected; the remaining cells were memory.

The sequenced material came from naive CD4+ T cells from PBMCs. The subset: CD45RA+ positively selected. The rearrangement joins TRBV19 to TRBJ1-1, with a possible D match to TRBD1 (5 bases). This TCR was sampled from a man in his late teens or twenties in good health. Some clones in this sample may be carry-over from other donors' samples. The CDR3 region is CASSMDSGVYRTEAFF. The DNA of the CDR3 is TGTGCCAGTAGTATGGATAGCGGGGTTTACAGGACTGAAGCTTTCTTT.